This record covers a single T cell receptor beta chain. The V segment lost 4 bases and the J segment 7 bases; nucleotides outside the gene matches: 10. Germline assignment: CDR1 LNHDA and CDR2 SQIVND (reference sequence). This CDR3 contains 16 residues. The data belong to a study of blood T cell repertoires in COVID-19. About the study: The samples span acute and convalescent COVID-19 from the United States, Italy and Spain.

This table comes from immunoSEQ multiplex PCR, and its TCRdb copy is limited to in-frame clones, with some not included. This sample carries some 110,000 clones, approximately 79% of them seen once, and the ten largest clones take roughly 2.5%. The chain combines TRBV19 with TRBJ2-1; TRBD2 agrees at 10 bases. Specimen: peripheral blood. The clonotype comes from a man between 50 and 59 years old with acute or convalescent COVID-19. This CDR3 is CASSKALAGVGNEQFF. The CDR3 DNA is TGTGCCAGTAGTAAAGCGCTAGCGGGAGTTGGAAATGAGCAGTTCTTC.